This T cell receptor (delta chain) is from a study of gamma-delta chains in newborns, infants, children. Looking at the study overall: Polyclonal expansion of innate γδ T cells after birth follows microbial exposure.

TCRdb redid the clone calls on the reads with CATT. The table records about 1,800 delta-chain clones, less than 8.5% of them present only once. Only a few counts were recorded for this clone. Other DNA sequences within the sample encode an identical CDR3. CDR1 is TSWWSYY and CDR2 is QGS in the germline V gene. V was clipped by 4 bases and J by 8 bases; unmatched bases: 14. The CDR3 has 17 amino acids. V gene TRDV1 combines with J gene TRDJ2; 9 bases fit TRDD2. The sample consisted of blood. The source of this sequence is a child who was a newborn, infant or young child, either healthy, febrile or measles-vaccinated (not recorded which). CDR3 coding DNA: TGTGCTCTTGGGGCCCCTTCCTACGGCCCGGCAGCCGCACAACTCTTCTTT. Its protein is CALGAPSYGPAAAQLFF.